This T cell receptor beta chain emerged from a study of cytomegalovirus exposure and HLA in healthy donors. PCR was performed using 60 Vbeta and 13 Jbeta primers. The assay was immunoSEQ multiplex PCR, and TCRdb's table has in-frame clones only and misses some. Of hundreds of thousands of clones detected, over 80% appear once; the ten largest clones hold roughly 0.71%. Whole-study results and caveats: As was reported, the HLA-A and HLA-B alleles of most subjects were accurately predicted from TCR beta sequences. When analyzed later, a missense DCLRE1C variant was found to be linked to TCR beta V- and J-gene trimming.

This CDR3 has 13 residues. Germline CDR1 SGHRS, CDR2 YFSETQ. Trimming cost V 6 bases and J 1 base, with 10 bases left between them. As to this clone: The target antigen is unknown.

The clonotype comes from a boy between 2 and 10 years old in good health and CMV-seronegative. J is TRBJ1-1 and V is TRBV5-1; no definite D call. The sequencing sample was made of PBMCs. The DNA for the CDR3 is TGCGCCAGCACCCCGAACTGGAACACTGAAGCTTTCTTT. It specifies CASTPNWNTEAFF.